A selection of T cell receptor beta chains follows, all from one sample in a study of shared clonotypes between healthy human individuals. Here immunoSEQ multiplex PCR was the method, and the copy in TCRdb shows in-frame clones only, minus some. The sample lists some 480,000 clones; 65% to 80% were seen once. Input material: PBMCs. Receptor source: a woman between 40 and 50 years old in good health. Some clones in this sample may be carry-over from other donors' samples. Both conserved end residues are part of each CDR3. Each record gives: J gene, clone size, D gene, V gene, CDR3 DNA, CDR3 protein. The D gene is left open where the match is weak. Size is omitted from some rows. Given values are once, few, many or a class for expanded clones.

j_gene: TRBJ2-3
abundance: .
d_gene: TRBD2
v_gene: TRBV27
CDR3nt: TGCCCCTGGACTAGCGGCACAGATACGCAGTATTTT
CDR3aa: CPWTSGTDTQYF

j_gene: TRBJ2-3
abundance: .
d_gene: TRBD1
v_gene: TRBV5-1
CDR3nt: TGCGCCAGCAGCTCACAGGGGGCAGGAGATACGCAGTATTTT
CDR3aa: CASSSQGAGDTQYF

j_gene: TRBJ2-2
abundance: .
d_gene: TRBD2
v_gene: TRBV27
CDR3nt: TGTGCCAGCAGTTACTTATACGGACTAGCGGGAGGGGGCGGGGAGCTGTTTTTT
CDR3aa: CASSYLYGLAGGGGELFF

j_gene: TRBJ2-1
abundance: .
d_gene: TRBD2
v_gene: TRBV7-3
CDR3nt: TGTGCCAGCAGCTCTAGGGGACTAGCGACCACCAATGAGCAGTTCTTC
CDR3aa: CASSSRGLATTNEQFF

j_gene: TRBJ1-4
abundance: .
d_gene: TRBD1
v_gene: TRBV28
CDR3nt: TGTGCCAGCAGTGCATTCGACAGGGGTGGGTTTTTT
CDR3aa: CASSAFDRGGFF

j_gene: TRBJ2-7
abundance: .
d_gene: .
v_gene: TRBV7-9
CDR3nt: TGTGCCAGCAGCCATAGGAGGCAACCCTACGAGCAGTACTTC
CDR3aa: CASSHRRQPYEQYF

j_gene: TRBJ2-1
abundance: .
d_gene: TRBD2
v_gene: TRBV6-5
CDR3nt: TGTGCCAGCAGTTACCGAGCGGGAGTTTTCAATGAGCAGTTCTTC
CDR3aa: CASSYRAGVFNEQFF

j_gene: TRBJ2-7
abundance: .
d_gene: TRBD2
v_gene: TRBV7-2
CDR3nt: TGTGCCAGCAGCCAAGGGTCTAGCGGGAGTGGCTACGAGCAGTACTTC
CDR3aa: CASSQGSSGSGYEQYF

j_gene: TRBJ1-1
abundance: .
d_gene: .
v_gene: TRBV5-5
CDR3nt: TGTGCCAGCAGCTTGGGCCCAGGCACTGAAGCTTTCTTT
CDR3aa: CASSLGPGTEAFF

j_gene: TRBJ1-1
abundance: once
d_gene: .
v_gene: TRBV4-2
CDR3nt: TGTGCCAGCAGCCAAGAAGGTCAGGGCCGTGAAGCTTTCTTT
CDR3aa: CASSQEGQGREAFF

j_gene: TRBJ1-3
abundance: .
d_gene: TRBD1
v_gene: TRBV7-2
CDR3nt: TGTGCCAGCAGCCTCATCAGGGGGCTCTCTGGAAACACCATATATTTT
CDR3aa: CASSLIRGLSGNTIYF

j_gene: TRBJ1-1
abundance: .
d_gene: .
v_gene: TRBV5-1
CDR3nt: TGCGCCAGCAGCTTGCGAACAGGATCGAACACTGAAGCTTTCTTT
CDR3aa: CASSLRTGSNTEAFF

j_gene: TRBJ1-2
abundance: .
d_gene: .
v_gene: TRBV28
CDR3nt: TGTGCCAGCAGTGCCTTCGTTGGCTACACCTTC
CDR3aa: CASSAFVGYTF

j_gene: TRBJ1-5
abundance: .
d_gene: .
v_gene: TRBV19
CDR3nt: TGTGCCAGTAGTTGGGCAGAGGGCCGCGATCAGCCCCAGCATTTT
CDR3aa: CASSWAEGRDQPQHF

j_gene: TRBJ2-1
abundance: .
d_gene: .
v_gene: TRBV21-1
CDR3nt: TGTGCCAGCAGCAAAGGCCGTAGCGGGTTCCCAGACAATGAGCAGTTCTTC
CDR3aa: CASSKGRSGFPDNEQFF

j_gene: TRBJ2-2
abundance: .
d_gene: TRBD1
v_gene: TRBV7-9
CDR3nt: TGTGCCAGCAGCCCTTCCCGGACAGGGACCACCGGGGAGCTGTTTTTT
CDR3aa: CASSPSRTGTTGELFF

j_gene: TRBJ1-3
abundance: .
d_gene: .
v_gene: TRBV9
CDR3nt: TGTGCCAGCAGCCCCCAGGGTGGAAACACCATATATTTT
CDR3aa: CASSPQGGNTIYF

j_gene: TRBJ2-7
abundance: .
d_gene: .
v_gene: TRBV2
CDR3nt: TGTGCCAGCAGTGAAGCGCTTCGTGGGGGGCTAATCTTGTACGAGCAGTACTTC
CDR3aa: CASSEALRGGLILYEQYF

j_gene: TRBJ2-1
abundance: .
d_gene: .
v_gene: TRBV5-4
CDR3nt: TGTGCCAGCAGCTTGGGCGGCAGGCAGGTGGATGAGCAGTTCTTC
CDR3aa: CASSLGGRQVDEQFF

j_gene: TRBJ2-5
abundance: .
d_gene: .
v_gene: TRBV5-4
CDR3nt: TGTGCCAGCAGCTTGAAAGCGGAAGAGACCCAGTACTTC
CDR3aa: CASSLKAEETQYF

j_gene: TRBJ1-1
abundance: .
d_gene: .
v_gene: TRBV28
CDR3nt: TGTGCCAGCAGTACCCAGGGACAATTAAACACTGAAGCTTTCTTT
CDR3aa: CASSTQGQLNTEAFF

j_gene: TRBJ2-7
abundance: .
d_gene: TRBD2
v_gene: TRBV6-5
CDR3nt: TGTGCCAGCAGTCCCGGGGTGGGGAGGGCCTACGAGCAGTACTTC
CDR3aa: CASSPGVGRAYEQYF

j_gene: TRBJ1-1
abundance: .
d_gene: .
v_gene: TRBV9
CDR3nt: TGTGCCAGCAGCGTATTTCCGGATCCGAACACTGAAGCTTTCTTT
CDR3aa: CASSVFPDPNTEAFF

j_gene: TRBJ2-3
abundance: few
d_gene: TRBD2
v_gene: TRBV7-9
CDR3nt: TGTGCCAGCAGCAGGACTAGCGGGAGCGGTTCAGATACGCAGTATTTT
CDR3aa: CASSRTSGSGSDTQYF

j_gene: TRBJ2-5
abundance: .
d_gene: .
v_gene: TRBV5-4
CDR3nt: TGTGCCAGCAGCCCTGTACGGTACCAAGAGACCCAGTACTTC
CDR3aa: CASSPVRYQETQYF

j_gene: TRBJ1-5
abundance: few
d_gene: .
v_gene: TRBV2
CDR3nt: TGTGCCAGCAGTGAATTCGCTCAGCCCCAGCATTTT
CDR3aa: CASSEFAQPQHF

j_gene: TRBJ2-7
abundance: .
d_gene: TRBD2
v_gene: TRBV9
CDR3nt: TGTGCCAGCAGCGTAGGGAGCGGGAGGGCCTTGGGGGAGCAGTACTTC
CDR3aa: CASSVGSGRALGEQYF

j_gene: TRBJ2-1
abundance: few
d_gene: TRBD2
v_gene: TRBV7-3
CDR3nt: TGTGCCAGCAGCTTAGGCGGGAGTCCCTACAATGAGCAGTTCTTC
CDR3aa: CASSLGGSPYNEQFF

j_gene: TRBJ2-1
abundance: .
d_gene: TRBD2
v_gene: TRBV5-1
CDR3nt: TGCGCCAGCAGCTTGGATGGGACTAGTGGCGTTAGTGAGCAGTTCTTC
CDR3aa: CASSLDGTSGVSEQFF

j_gene: TRBJ1-4
abundance: .
d_gene: .
v_gene: TRBV28
CDR3nt: TGTGCCAGCAGTTTATGGGGGATAGGGGGGACTAATGAAAAACTGTTTTTT
CDR3aa: CASSLWGIGGTNEKLFF

j_gene: TRBJ2-7
abundance: .
d_gene: TRBD1
v_gene: TRBV7-9
CDR3nt: TGTGCCAGCAGCCCAGAGACAGGGGGAAACTACGAGCAGTACTTC
CDR3aa: CASSPETGGNYEQYF

j_gene: TRBJ1-5
abundance: .
d_gene: .
v_gene: TRBV6-1
CDR3nt: TGTGCCAGCAGTGAAAGGGAAACGGCCCCCCAGCATTTT
CDR3aa: CASSERETAPQHF

j_gene: TRBJ1-1
abundance: .
d_gene: .
v_gene: TRBV6-5
CDR3nt: TGTGCCAGCACCCGGGGAGGGATCACTGAAGCTTTCTTT
CDR3aa: CASTRGGITEAFF

j_gene: TRBJ1-1
abundance: few
d_gene: TRBD1
v_gene: TRBV13
CDR3nt: TGTGCCAGCAGCTTGACAGGGGTAAGGACTGAAGCTTTCTTT
CDR3aa: CASSLTGVRTEAFF

j_gene: TRBJ2-7
abundance: once
d_gene: .
v_gene: TRBV7-7
CDR3nt: TGTGCCAGCAGTTTCCTCCGCTACTCACCCTACGAGCAGTACTTC
CDR3aa: CASSFLRYSPYEQYF

j_gene: TRBJ1-2
abundance: .
d_gene: TRBD1
v_gene: TRBV5-1
CDR3nt: TGCGCCAGCAGAACTACAGGGGCTGTCTATGGCTACACCTTC
CDR3aa: CASRTTGAVYGYTF

j_gene: TRBJ1-1
abundance: .
d_gene: TRBD1
v_gene: TRBV27
CDR3nt: TGTGCCAGCAAGCAACAGGGGCGCACTGAAGCTTTCTTT
CDR3aa: CASKQQGRTEAFF

j_gene: TRBJ2-7
abundance: .
d_gene: TRBD1
v_gene: TRBV13
CDR3nt: TGTGCCAGCAGCTTCCCGGGACAGGGGGCTTACGAGCAGTACTTC
CDR3aa: CASSFPGQGAYEQYF

j_gene: TRBJ2-3
abundance: .
d_gene: .
v_gene: TRBV9
CDR3nt: TGTGCCAGCAGCGTTGGTGTGGGACCCACAGATACGCAGTATTTT
CDR3aa: CASSVGVGPTDTQYF

j_gene: TRBJ2-1
abundance: .
d_gene: TRBD2
v_gene: TRBV28
CDR3nt: TGTGCCAGCAGTCGAAGGACTAGCTCCTACAATGAGCAGTTCTTC
CDR3aa: CASSRRTSSYNEQFF